Listed below are T cell receptor beta chains from one sample, sequenced in a study of T cell responses to AZD1222 COVID-19 vaccine. Using immunoSEQ multiplex PCR, the repertoire was profiled, and TCRdb retains in-frame clones only, with some absent. The repertoire holds about 140,000 clones, about 92% seen once, with 0.85% to 0.95% in the top ten. The specimen was peripheral blood, collected on day 0 of MenACWY control vaccination. Receptors were obtained from an adult in good health. The CDR3 runs from the conserved cysteine through the conserved F or W. Fields, in order: CDR3 protein, CDR3 DNA, J gene, clone size, D gene, V gene. The D gene is left open where the match is weak. Size is omitted from some rows. Given values are once, few, many or a class for expanded clones.

cdr3_aa: CASSQRPQSGYTF
cdr3_nt: TGTGCCAGCAGCCAACGTCCTCAAAGCGGCTACACCTTC
j_call: TRBJ1-2
clone_size: -
d_call: -
v_call: TRBV3-1/TRBV3-2

cdr3_aa: CASSRGGGDSPLHF
cdr3_nt: TGTGCCAGCTCACGTGGGGGGGGCGATTCACCCCTCCACTTT
j_call: TRBJ1-6
clone_size: -
d_call: -
v_call: TRBV18

cdr3_aa: CASSLANSYEQYF
cdr3_nt: TGTGCCAGCAGCTTAGCGAATTCCTACGAGCAGTACTTC
j_call: TRBJ2-7
clone_size: once
d_call: -
v_call: TRBV7-2

cdr3_aa: CATRDSHEETQYF
cdr3_nt: TGTGCCACCCGGGACTCGCACGAAGAGACCCAGTACTTC
j_call: TRBJ2-5
clone_size: -
d_call: -
v_call: TRBV24-1

cdr3_aa: CSVVRPRGHTDTQYF
cdr3_nt: TGCAGCGTTGTCCGGCCCCGAGGACACACAGATACGCAGTATTTT
j_call: TRBJ2-3
clone_size: -
d_call: -
v_call: TRBV29-1

cdr3_aa: CASSFVMSSYNEQFF
cdr3_nt: TGTGCCAGCAGCTTTGTGATGAGCTCCTACAATGAGCAGTTCTTC
j_call: TRBJ2-1
clone_size: -
d_call: -
v_call: TRBV7-9

cdr3_aa: CASSYGNPSTDTQYF
cdr3_nt: TGCGCCAGCAGCTACGGGAACCCTAGCACAGATACGCAGTATTTT
j_call: TRBJ2-3
clone_size: -
d_call: -
v_call: TRBV5-1

cdr3_aa: CASSLSGIAKNIQYF
cdr3_nt: TGTGCCAGCAGTTTAAGCGGGATAGCCAAAAACATTCAGTACTTC
j_call: TRBJ2-4
clone_size: -
d_call: TRBD2
v_call: TRBV28

cdr3_aa: CASSPRGAETDTQYF
cdr3_nt: TGTGCCAGCAGCCCCCGGGGGGCCGAGACAGATACGCAGTATTTT
j_call: TRBJ2-3
clone_size: few
d_call: -
v_call: TRBV3-1/TRBV3-2

cdr3_aa: CASSEWGGVTQYF
cdr3_nt: TGTGCCAGCAGTGAATGGGGCGGAGTAACCCAGTACTTC
j_call: TRBJ2-5
clone_size: -
d_call: -
v_call: TRBV2

cdr3_aa: CASSMRQTSDTQYF
cdr3_nt: TGTGCCAGTAGTATGAGACAGACATCAGATACGCAGTATTTT
j_call: TRBJ2-3
clone_size: -
d_call: -
v_call: TRBV19

cdr3_aa: CATSDNLAGNQETQYF
cdr3_nt: TGTGCCACCAGTGATAACCTAGCGGGGAATCAAGAGACCCAGTACTTC
j_call: TRBJ2-5
clone_size: -
d_call: TRBD2
v_call: TRBV24-1

cdr3_aa: CASSSSTSLIGYTF
cdr3_nt: TGTGCCAGCAGTAGTTCGACAAGTCTGATCGGCTACACCTTC
j_call: TRBJ1-2
clone_size: -
d_call: -
v_call: TRBV2

cdr3_aa: CASSRGQGGQPQHF
cdr3_nt: TGTGCCAGCAGCCGAGGACAGGGGGGTCAGCCCCAGCATTTT
j_call: TRBJ1-5
clone_size: once
d_call: TRBD1
v_call: TRBV7-8

cdr3_aa: CASSQDKRGVFTDTQYF
cdr3_nt: TGCGCCAGCAGCCAAGATAAGCGGGGGGTCTTCACAGATACGCAGTATTTT
j_call: TRBJ2-3
clone_size: -
d_call: TRBD2
v_call: TRBV4-3

cdr3_aa: CASSYQTGSYNEQFF
cdr3_nt: TGTGCCAGCAGTTACCAGACAGGCTCCTACAATGAGCAGTTCTTC
j_call: TRBJ2-1
clone_size: -
d_call: -
v_call: TRBV6-5

cdr3_aa: CASSPTGGADTEAFF
cdr3_nt: TGTGCCAGCAGCCCTACGGGGGGGGCGGACACTGAAGCTTTCTTT
j_call: TRBJ1-1
clone_size: -
d_call: -
v_call: TRBV7-8

cdr3_aa: CASRPREETQYF
cdr3_nt: TGTGCCAGCAGACCCCGAGAAGAGACCCAGTACTTC
j_call: TRBJ2-5
clone_size: -
d_call: -
v_call: TRBV2

cdr3_aa: CAWSGGVEQYF
cdr3_nt: TGTGCCTGGAGTGGAGGGGTCGAGCAGTACTTC
j_call: TRBJ2-7
clone_size: -
d_call: -
v_call: TRBV30

cdr3_aa: CATSEGASNTEAFF
cdr3_nt: TGTGCCACCAGTGAAGGGGCGTCGAACACTGAAGCTTTCTTT
j_call: TRBJ1-1
clone_size: -
d_call: -
v_call: TRBV24-1

cdr3_aa: CASSQTSGTLYEQYF
cdr3_nt: TGTGCCAGCAGCCAGACTAGCGGGACCCTCTACGAGCAGTACTTC
j_call: TRBJ2-7
clone_size: -
d_call: TRBD2
v_call: TRBV27

cdr3_aa: CASSPGTSATEAFF
cdr3_nt: TGTGCCAGCTCACCAGGGACGTCGGCCACTGAAGCTTTCTTT
j_call: TRBJ1-1
clone_size: -
d_call: -
v_call: TRBV18

cdr3_aa: CASSRGLQTLHF
cdr3_nt: TGTGCCAGCAGTAGGGGACTTCAGACCCTCCACTTT
j_call: TRBJ1-6
clone_size: -
d_call: -
v_call: TRBV27

cdr3_aa: CASSYSKRDRVRQPQHF
cdr3_nt: TGTGCCAGCAGTTACTCGAAAAGGGACAGAGTGAGACAGCCCCAGCATTTT
j_call: TRBJ1-5
clone_size: few
d_call: TRBD1
v_call: TRBV6-2/TRBV6-3

cdr3_aa: CASSPLAPNERNTIYF
cdr3_nt: TGTGCCAGCTCACCACTTGCCCCCAACGAAAGGAACACCATATATTTT
j_call: TRBJ1-3
clone_size: once
d_call: -
v_call: TRBV18